The source of this T cell receptor beta chain is a study of blood T cells in healthy people across ages. Study summary: Researchers report that template switching captured about one barcoded beta molecule per two T cells. Overall study findings and caveats: Per million T cells, TCR beta diversity dropped about linearly as age rose. When set beside aged donors, long-lived donors presented more naive CD4+ cells and higher diversity. Any conclusive comparison of naive versus antigen-experienced cells was prevented by using unsorted PBMCs.

Notes on this clonotype: Its antigen is not identified.

Primed by a sample-barcoded 5' primer and a J-beta primer mix, a second PCR proceeded for 7 to 11 cycles. TCRdb passed the 5' RACE reads through MiXCR, listing each CDR3 protein once. The table includes about 2 million distinct CDR3 sequences, 49% detected once. The sample comprised blood. The receptor's source is a woman aged 40 to 55 in good health.

The CDR3 here is CASSVRTGKGSGANVLTF. CDR3 DNA sequence: TGTGCCAGCAGCGTACGGACAGGGAAGGGCTCTGGGGCCAACGTCCTGACTTTC. The chain recombines TRBV9 with TRBJ2-6, with TRBD1 matching 8 bases. Trimming at V came to 1 base and at J to 0 bases, leaving 6 bases not matched to a gene. This CDR3 contains 18 residues. Germline V CDR1 and CDR2: SGDLS, YYNGEE.